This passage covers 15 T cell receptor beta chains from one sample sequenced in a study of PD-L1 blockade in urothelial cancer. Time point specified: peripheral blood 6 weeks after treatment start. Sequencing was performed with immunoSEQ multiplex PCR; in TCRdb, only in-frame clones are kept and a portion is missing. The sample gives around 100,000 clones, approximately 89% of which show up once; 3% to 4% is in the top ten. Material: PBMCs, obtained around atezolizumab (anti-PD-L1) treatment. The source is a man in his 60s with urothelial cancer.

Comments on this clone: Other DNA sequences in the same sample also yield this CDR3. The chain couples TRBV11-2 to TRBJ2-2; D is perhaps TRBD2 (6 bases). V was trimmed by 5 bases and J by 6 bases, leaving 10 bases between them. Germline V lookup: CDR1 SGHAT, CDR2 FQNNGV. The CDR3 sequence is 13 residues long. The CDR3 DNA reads TGTGCCAGCAGCCTCGGGGGAGCCGGGGAGCTGTTTTTT. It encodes CASSLGGAGELFF. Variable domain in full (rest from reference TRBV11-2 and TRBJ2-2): EAGVAQSPRYKIIEKRQSVAFWCNPISGHATLYWYQQILGQGPKLLIQFQNNGVVDDSQLPKDRFSAERLKGVDSTLKIQPAKLEDSAVYLCASSLGGAGELFFGEGSRLTVL.

This CDR3 is CASSDRVMGEKLFF. In DNA, the CDR3 is TGTGCCAGTAGCGACAGGGTGATGGGTGAAAAACTGTTTTTT. V usage is TRBV19 and J usage is TRBJ1-4, with 7 nucleotides matching TRBD1. J lost 7 bases, V lost 6 bases, and 8 bases had no gene match. CDR3 length equals 14 residues. The germline gives CDR1 LNHDA, CDR2 SQIVND (reference sequence).

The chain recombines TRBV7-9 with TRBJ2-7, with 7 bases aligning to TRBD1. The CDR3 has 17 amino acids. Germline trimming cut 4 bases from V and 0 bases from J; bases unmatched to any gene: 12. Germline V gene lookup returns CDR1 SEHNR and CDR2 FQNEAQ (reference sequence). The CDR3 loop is CASSSTRGQKSSYEQYF. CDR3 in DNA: TGTGCCAGCAGCTCCACGAGGGGACAGAAAAGCTCCTACGAGCAGTACTTC.

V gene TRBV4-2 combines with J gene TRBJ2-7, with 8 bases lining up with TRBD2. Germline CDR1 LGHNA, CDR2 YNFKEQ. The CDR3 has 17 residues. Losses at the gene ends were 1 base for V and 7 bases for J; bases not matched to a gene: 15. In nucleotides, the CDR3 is TGTGCCAGCAGCCAAGGTCGAGGTCGGCGGGAGGCAAAGGAGCAGTACTTC. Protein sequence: CASSQGRGRREAKEQYF.

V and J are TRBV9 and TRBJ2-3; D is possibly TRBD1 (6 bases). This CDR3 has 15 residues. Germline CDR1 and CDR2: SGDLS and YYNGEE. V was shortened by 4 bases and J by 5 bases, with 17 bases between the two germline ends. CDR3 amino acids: CASSPQQGRGDTQYF. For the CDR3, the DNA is TGTGCCAGCAGCCCGCAACAGGGCCGGGGAGATACGCAGTATTTT. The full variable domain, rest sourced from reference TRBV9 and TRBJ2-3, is DSGVTQTPKHLITATGQRVTLRCSPRSGDLSVYWYQQSLDQGLQFLIQYYNGEERAKGNILERFSAQQFPDLHSELNLSSLELGDSALYFCASSPQQGRGDTQYFGPGTRLTVL.

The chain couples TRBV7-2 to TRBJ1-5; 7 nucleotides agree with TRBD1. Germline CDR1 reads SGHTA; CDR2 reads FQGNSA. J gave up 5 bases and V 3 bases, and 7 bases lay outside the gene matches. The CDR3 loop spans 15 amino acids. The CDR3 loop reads CASSFGTAFDQPQHF. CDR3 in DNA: TGTGCCAGCAGCTTTGGGACAGCCTTTGATCAGCCCCAGCATTTT.

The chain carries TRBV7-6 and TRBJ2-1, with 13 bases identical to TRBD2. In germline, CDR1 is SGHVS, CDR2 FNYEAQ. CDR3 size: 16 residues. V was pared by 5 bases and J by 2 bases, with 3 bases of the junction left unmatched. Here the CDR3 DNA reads TGTGCCAGCAGCCTGACTAGCGGGGGGACCTACAATGAGCAGTTCTTC. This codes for CASSLTSGGTYNEQFF.

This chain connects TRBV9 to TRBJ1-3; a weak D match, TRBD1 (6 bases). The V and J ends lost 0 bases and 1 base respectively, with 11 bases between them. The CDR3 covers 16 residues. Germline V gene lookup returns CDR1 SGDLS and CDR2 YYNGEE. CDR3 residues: CASSVGSGASGNTIYF. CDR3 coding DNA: TGTGCCAGCAGCGTAGGGTCAGGGGCATCTGGAAACACCATATATTTT.

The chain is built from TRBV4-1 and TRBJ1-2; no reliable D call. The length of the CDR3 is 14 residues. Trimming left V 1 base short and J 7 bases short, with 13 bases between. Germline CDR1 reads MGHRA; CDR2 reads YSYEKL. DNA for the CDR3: TGCGCCAGCAGCCAAGTGCCCGGTGGAGGTGGCTACACCTTC. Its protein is CASSQVPGGGGYTF.

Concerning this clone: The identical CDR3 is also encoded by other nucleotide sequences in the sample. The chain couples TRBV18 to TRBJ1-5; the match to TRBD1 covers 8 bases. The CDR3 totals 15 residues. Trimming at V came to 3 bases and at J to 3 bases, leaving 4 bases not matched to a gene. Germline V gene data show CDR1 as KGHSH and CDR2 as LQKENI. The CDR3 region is CASSPGTGVNQPQHF. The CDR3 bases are TGTGCCAGCTCACCCGGGACAGGCGTCAATCAGCCCCAGCATTTT.

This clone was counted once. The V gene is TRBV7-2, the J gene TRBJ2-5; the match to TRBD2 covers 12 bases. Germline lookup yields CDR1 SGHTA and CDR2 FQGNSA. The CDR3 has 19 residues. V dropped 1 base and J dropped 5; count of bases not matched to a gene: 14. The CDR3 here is CASSLGVGLAGGRYETQYF. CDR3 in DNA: TGTGCCAGCAGCTTAGGAGTCGGGCTAGCGGGGGGGCGGTATGAGACCCAGTACTTC.

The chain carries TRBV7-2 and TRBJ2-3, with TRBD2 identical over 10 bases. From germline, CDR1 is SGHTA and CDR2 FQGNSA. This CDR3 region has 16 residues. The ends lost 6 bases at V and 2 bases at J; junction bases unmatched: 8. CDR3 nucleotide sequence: TGTGCCAGCAGGCCAGTAGCGGGAGGAACCACAGATACGCAGTATTTT. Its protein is CASRPVAGGTTDTQYF.

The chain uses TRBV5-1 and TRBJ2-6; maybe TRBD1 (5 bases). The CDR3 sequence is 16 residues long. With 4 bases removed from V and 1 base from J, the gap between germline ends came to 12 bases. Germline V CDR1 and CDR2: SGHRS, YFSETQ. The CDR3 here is CASSQSTASGANVLTF. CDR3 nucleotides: TGCGCCAGCAGCCAGTCGACAGCTTCTGGGGCCAACGTCCTGACTTTC.

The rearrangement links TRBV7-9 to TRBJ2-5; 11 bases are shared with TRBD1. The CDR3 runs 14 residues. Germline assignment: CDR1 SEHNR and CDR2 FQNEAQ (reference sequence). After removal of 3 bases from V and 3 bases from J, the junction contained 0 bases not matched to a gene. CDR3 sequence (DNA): TGTGCCAGCAGCTTGGGACAGGGGGAAGAGACCCAGTACTTC. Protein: CASSLGQGEETQYF.

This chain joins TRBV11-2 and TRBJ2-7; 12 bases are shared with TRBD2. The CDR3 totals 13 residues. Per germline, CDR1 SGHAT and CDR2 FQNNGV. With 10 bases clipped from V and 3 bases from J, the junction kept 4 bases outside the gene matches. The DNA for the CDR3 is TGTGCCACCCTAGCGGGGGGGTACTACGAGCAGTACTTC. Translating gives CATLAGGYYEQYF.